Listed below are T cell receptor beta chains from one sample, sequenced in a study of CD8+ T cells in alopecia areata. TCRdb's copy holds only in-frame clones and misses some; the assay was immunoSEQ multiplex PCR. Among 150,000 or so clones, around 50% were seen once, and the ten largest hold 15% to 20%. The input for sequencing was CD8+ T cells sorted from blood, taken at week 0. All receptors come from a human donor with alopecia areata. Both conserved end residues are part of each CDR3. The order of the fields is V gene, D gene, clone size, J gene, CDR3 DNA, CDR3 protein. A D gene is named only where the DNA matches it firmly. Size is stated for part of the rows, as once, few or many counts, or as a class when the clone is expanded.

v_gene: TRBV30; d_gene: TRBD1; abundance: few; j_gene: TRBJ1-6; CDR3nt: TGTGCCTGGAGCCAGACAGGGGATGTTTCACCCCTCCACTTT; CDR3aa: CAWSQTGDVSPLHF
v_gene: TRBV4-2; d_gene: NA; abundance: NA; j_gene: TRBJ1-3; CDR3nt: TGTGCCAGCAGCCAAGATTTAAACTACCAAACCGGCCGGAGAGGAAACACCATATATTTT; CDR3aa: CASSQDLNYQTGRRGNTIYF
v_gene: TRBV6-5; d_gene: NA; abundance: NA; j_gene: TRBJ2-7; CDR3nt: TGTGCCAGCAGTTACTCGTCCGGCAGTAGGGTCTACGAGCAGTACTTC; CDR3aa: CASSYSSGSRVYEQYF
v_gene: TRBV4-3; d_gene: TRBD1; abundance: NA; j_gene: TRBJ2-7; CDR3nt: TGCGCCAGCAGCCCGGGGGACAGGGGGGCCTACGAGCAGTACTTC; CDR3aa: CASSPGDRGAYEQYF
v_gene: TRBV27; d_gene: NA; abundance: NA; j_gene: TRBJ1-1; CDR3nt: TGTGCCAGCAGTTCAGGACAGATGGCTGAAGCTTTCTTT; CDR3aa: CASSSGQMAEAFF
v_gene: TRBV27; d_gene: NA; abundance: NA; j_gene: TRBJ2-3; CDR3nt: TGTGCCAGCAATCCCCTCGGCCGGATCACAGATACGCAGTATTTT; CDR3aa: CASNPLGRITDTQYF
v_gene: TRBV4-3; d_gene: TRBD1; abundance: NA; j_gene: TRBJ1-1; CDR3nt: TGCGCCAGCAGCCTTAGGAGACAGGGTATCACTGAAGCTTTCTTT; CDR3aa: CASSLRRQGITEAFF
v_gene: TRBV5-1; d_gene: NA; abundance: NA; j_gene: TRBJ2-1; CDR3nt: TGCGCCAGCACCTCGGGCAATGAGCAGTTCTTC; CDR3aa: CASTSGNEQFF
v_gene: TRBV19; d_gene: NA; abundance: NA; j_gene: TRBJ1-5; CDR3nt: TGTGCCAGTACATATAGCAATCAGCCCCAGCATTTT; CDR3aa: CASTYSNQPQHF
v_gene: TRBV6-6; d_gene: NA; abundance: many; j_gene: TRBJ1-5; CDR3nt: TGTGCCAGCAGTTATGTCATTAATCAGCCCCAGCATTTT; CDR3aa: CASSYVINQPQHF
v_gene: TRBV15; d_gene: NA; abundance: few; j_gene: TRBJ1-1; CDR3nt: TGTGCCACCAGCAGAGAACTGTGGGAGCCTGAAGCTTTCTTT; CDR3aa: CATSRELWEPEAFF
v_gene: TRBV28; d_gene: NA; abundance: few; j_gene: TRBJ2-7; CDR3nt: TGTGCCAGCAGTAAGCTTTTCGACTCCTACGAGCAGTACTTC; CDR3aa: CASSKLFDSYEQYF
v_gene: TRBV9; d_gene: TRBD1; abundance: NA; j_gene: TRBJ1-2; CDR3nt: TGTGCCAGCAGCGTGACAGGGAGCACTAACTATGGCTACACCTTC; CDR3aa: CASSVTGSTNYGYTF
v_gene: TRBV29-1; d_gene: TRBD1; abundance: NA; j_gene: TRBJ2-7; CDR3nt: TGCAGCGTTGCGGAAGGGACAGGTAACCTCGAGCAGTACTTC; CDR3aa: CSVAEGTGNLEQYF
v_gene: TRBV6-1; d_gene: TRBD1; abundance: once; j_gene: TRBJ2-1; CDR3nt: TGTGCCGGCGCCAGGGACAGAGACTACAATGAGCAGTTCTTC; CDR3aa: CAGARDRDYNEQFF
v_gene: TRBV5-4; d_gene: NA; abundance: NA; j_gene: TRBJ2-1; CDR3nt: TGCGCCAGCAGCCAATCGTTGAACAATGAGCAGTTCTTC; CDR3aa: CASSQSLNNEQFF
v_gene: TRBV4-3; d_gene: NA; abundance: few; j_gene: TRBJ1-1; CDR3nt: TGCGCCAGCAGCCAAGTTTCACAAGCTACCTCTGAAGCTTTCTTT; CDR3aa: CASSQVSQATSEAFF
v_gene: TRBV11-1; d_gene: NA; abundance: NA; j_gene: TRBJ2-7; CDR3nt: TGTGCCAGCAGCACAGAGGCTTACCGATACGAGCAGTACTTC; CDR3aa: CASSTEAYRYEQYF
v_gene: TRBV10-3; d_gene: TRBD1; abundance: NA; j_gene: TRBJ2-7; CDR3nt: TGTGCCATCAGTGATAATGGACAGGGTGAAGGCTCCTACGAGCAGTACTTC; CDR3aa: CAISDNGQGEGSYEQYF
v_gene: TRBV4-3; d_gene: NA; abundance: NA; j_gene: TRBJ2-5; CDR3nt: TGCGCCAGCAGCCAAGACTCGGGTTATGAGGAGACCCAGTACTTC; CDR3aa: CASSQDSGYEETQYF
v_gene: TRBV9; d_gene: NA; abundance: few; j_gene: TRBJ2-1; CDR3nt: TGTGCCAGCAGCCCCGGAGGGGCCCATAACAATGAGCAGTTCTTC; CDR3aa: CASSPGGAHNNEQFF
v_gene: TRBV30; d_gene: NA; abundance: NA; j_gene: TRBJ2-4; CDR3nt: TGTGCCTGGAGTGTACCAGGCGCTTCCAAAAACATTCAGTACTTC; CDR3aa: CAWSVPGASKNIQYF
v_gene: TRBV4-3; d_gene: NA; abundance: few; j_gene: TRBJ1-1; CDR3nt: TGCGCCAGCAGCCAAGACAGGAACACTGAAGCTTTCTTT; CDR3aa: CASSQDRNTEAFF
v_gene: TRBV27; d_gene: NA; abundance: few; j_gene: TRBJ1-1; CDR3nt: TGTGCCAGCAGGACCTTACCGGACACTGAAGCTTTCTTT; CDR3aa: CASRTLPDTEAFF
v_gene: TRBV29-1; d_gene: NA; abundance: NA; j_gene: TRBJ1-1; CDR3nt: TGCAGCGTTGAACGCCGGGACACTGAAGCTTTCTTT; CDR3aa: CSVERRDTEAFF
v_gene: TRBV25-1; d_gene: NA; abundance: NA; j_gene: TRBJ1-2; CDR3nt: TGTGCCAGCAGTGAAAGAGAGGTCCCAACCTCCTATGGCTACACCTTC; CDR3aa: CASSEREVPTSYGYTF
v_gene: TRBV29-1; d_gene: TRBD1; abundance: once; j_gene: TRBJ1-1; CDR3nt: TGCAGCGTTGGGGTAGGCCGGGACAGGCAGCAGTTTAACACTGAAGCTTTCTTT; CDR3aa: CSVGVGRDRQQFNTEAFF
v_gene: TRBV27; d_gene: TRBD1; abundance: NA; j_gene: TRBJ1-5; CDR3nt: TGTGCCAGCAGTCCGGGACAGGGACCCCATCAGCCCCAGCATTTT; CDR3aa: CASSPGQGPHQPQHF
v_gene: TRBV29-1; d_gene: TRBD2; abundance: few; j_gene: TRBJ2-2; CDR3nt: TGCAGCGTGGGCTCTAGCGGGGGGGCGAACACCGGGGAGCTGTTTTTT; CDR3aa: CSVGSSGGANTGELFF
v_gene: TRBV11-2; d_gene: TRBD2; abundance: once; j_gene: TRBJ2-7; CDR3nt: TGTGCCAGCAGCTTGGGGACTAGCGGTTTCTACGAGCAGTACTTC; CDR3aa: CASSLGTSGFYEQYF
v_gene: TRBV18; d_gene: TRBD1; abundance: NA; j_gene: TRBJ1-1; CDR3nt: TGTGCCAGCTCCGGGACAGGGGTCTTGAACACTGAAGCTTTCTTT; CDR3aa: CASSGTGVLNTEAFF
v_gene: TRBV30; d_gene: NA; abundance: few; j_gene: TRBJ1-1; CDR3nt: TGTGCCTGCGGACAGTCGAACACTGAAGCTTTCTTT; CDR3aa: CACGQSNTEAFF
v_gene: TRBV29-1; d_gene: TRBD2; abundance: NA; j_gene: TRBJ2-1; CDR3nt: TGCAGCGTTGTCCTAGCGGGGGGGCTAGCCAATGAGCAGTTCTTC; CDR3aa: CSVVLAGGLANEQFF
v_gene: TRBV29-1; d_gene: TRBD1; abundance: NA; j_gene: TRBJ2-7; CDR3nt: TGCAGCGTTGTTTGGACAGGGGACGAGCAGTACTTC; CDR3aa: CSVVWTGDEQYF
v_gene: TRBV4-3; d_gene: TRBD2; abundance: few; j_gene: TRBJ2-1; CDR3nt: TGCGCCAGCAGCCACACGACTAGCGACATTAGTAATGAGCAGTTCTTC; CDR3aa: CASSHTTSDISNEQFF
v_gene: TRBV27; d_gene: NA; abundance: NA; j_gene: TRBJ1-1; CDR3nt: TGTGCCAGCCTGAGGGGAACTGAAGCTTTCTTT; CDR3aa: CASLRGTEAFF
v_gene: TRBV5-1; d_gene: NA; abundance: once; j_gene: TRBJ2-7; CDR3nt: TGCGCCAGCAGCCACGGCGGCCGGAACGAGCAGTACTTC; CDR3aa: CASSHGGRNEQYF
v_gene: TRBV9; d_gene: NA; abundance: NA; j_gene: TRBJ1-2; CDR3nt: TGTGCCAGCAGCGTAGATTGGGACAATGGCTACACCTTC; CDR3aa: CASSVDWDNGYTF
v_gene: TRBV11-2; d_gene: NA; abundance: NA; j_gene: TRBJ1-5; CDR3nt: TGTGCCAGCAGCTTAGGGGGTCGTCAGCCCCAGCATTTT; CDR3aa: CASSLGGRQPQHF
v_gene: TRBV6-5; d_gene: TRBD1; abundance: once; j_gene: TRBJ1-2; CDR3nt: TGTGCCAGCTCCCCGGGACAGGGGAACTATGGCTACACCTTC; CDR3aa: CASSPGQGNYGYTF
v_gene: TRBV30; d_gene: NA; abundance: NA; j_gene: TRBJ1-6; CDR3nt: TGTGCCTTAACCTCGGCAGGGGTAGGATCACCCCTCCACTTT; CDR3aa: CALTSAGVGSPLHF
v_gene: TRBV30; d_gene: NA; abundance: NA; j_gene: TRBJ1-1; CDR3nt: TGTGCCTGGAGCCAACCGCCGACAGAAATGAACACTGAAGCTTTCTTT; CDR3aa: CAWSQPPTEMNTEAFF
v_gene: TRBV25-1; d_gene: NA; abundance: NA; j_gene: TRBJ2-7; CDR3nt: TGTGCCAGCAGTGAAGTTAGCTCCTACGAGCAGTACTTC; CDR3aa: CASSEVSSYEQYF
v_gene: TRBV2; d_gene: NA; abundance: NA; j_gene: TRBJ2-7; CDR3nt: TGTGCCAGCAGTGAAGCGCTGGACTACGAGCAGTACTTC; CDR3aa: CASSEALDYEQYF
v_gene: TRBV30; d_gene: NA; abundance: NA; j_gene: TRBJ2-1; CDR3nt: TGTGCCTGGCAACAGGGTAGTAATGAGCAGTTCTTC; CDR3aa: CAWQQGSNEQFF
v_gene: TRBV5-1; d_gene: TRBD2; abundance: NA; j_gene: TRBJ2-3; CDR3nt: TGCGCCAGCAGCCCTCGGACTAGCGGGAGTACAGATACGCAGTATTTT; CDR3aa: CASSPRTSGSTDTQYF
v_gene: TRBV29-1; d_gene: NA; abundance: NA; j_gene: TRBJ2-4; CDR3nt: TGCAGCGTTGAAGATTCAAACAAGTGGGGCATTCAGTACTTC; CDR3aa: CSVEDSNKWGIQYF